These 2 T cell receptor beta chains share one sample of origin, sequenced in a study of blood T cell repertoires in COVID-19. The method was immunoSEQ multiplex PCR; TCRdb's version includes in-frame clones alone and lacks a portion of them. The table records roughly 120,000 clones, around 90% of them present only once. The specimen sequenced was peripheral blood. Receptor source: a woman between 55 and 75 years old with COVID-19, enrolled during active disease.

The CDR3 protein is CATQEGASNEKLFF. Written as DNA, the CDR3 is TGTGCCACCCAGGAGGGGGCATCTAATGAAAAACTGTTTTTT. The V and J genes are TRBV2 and TRBJ1-4; 7 bases fit TRBD1. Germline CDR1 and CDR2: SNHLY and FYNNEI. This CDR3 has 14 residues. V gave up 10 bases and J gave up 3 bases; unmatched junction bases: 8. The entire variable domain, with the rest obtained from reference TRBV2 and TRBJ1-4, is as follows: EPEVTQTPSHQVTQMGQEVILRCVPISNHLYFYWYRQILGQKVEFLVSFYNNEISEKSEIFDDQFSVERPDGSNFTLKIRSTKLEDSAMYFCATQEGASNEKLFFGSGTQLSVL.

The chain is built from TRBV5-1 and TRBJ2-2; D is ambiguous. The CDR3 covers 17 residues. With 0 bases removed from V and 3 bases from J, the gap between germline ends came to 15 bases. Germline V gene sequence: CDR1 SGHRS, CDR2 YFSETQ. In DNA form, the CDR3 reads TGCGCCAGCAGCTTGGCCACTCCTACTTTTCACACCGGGGAGCTGTTTTTT. Its translation: CASSLATPTFHTGELFF.